These 19 T cell receptor beta chains were sequenced from one sample in a study of T cell responses to AZD1222 COVID-19 vaccine. The protocol was immunoSEQ multiplex PCR, while the TCRdb copy is restricted to in-frame clones and leaves out a portion. The data hold around 130,000 clones, with around 90% observed a single time. The sample in question was peripheral blood, obtained 28 days after the second AZD1222 dose. The source of these receptors is an adult who received the AZD1222 COVID-19 vaccine.

This chain uses TRBV29-1 with TRBJ1-1; 9 bases are shared with TRBD1. The CDR3 runs to 14 residues. In germline, CDR1 is SQVTM, CDR2 ANQGSEA. After removal of 3 bases from V and 3 bases from J, the junction contained 5 bases not matched to a gene. The CDR3: CSVDPDRGDTEAFF. The CDR3 bases are TGCAGCGTTGACCCGGACAGGGGCGACACTGAAGCTTTCTTT.

This chain links TRBV30 with TRBJ2-7, with 9 bases fitting TRBD1. J gave up 6 bases and V 6 bases, and 9 bases lay outside the gene matches. This CDR3 region has 13 residues. The V gene's germline CDR1 is GTSNPN and CDR2 SVGIG (reference sequence). CDR3 coding DNA: TGTGCCTGCCAGGGGACAGGGTATCGCGAGCAGTACTTC. This encodes CACQGTGYREQYF.

This clone has a single count. The J gene is TRBJ2-7, the V gene TRBV6-5; D not certain. Trimming stripped 4 bases from V and 4 bases from J, with 14 bases between. The length of the CDR3 is 14 residues. Germline V gene data show CDR1 as MNHEY and CDR2 as SVGAGI. The CDR3 DNA follows: TGTGCCAGCAGTTCCAACCCATCCCTTTACGAGCAGTACGTC. Encoded protein: CASSSNPSLYEQYV.

This clone has just a few counts. The chain joins TRBV5-3 to TRBJ2-7; TRBD1 is a possible D gene (6 bases). TRBV5-3 is labeled an ORF, and its function is uncertain. CDR3 length: 15 amino acids. The V gene lost 4 bases and the J gene lost 1 base, with 15 bases spanning the gap. The CDR3 DNA reads TGTGCCAGAAGCCGGGACACCCTTCGTTCCTACGAGCAGTACGTC. It codes for CARSRDTLRSYEQYV.

The chain carries TRBV7-2 and TRBJ2-6; D unclear. This CDR3 has 16 residues. The V gene lost 1 base and the J gene lost 0 bases, with 7 bases spanning the gap. Looked up from germline, CDR1 is SGHTA and CDR2 is FQGNSA. The CDR3, as DNA: TGTGCCAGCAGCTTAGTTATGCCCTCTGGGGCCAACGTCCTGACTTTC. It is translated as CASSLVMPSGANVLTF. Supplemented by reference TRBV7-2 and TRBJ2-6, the full variable domain reads GAGVSQSPSNKVTEKGKDVELRCDPISGHTALYWYRQSLGQGLEFLIYFQGNSAPDKSGLPSDRFSAERTGGSVSTLTIQRTQQEDSAVYLCASSLVMPSGANVLTFGAGSRLTVL.

This sequence joins TRBV2 and TRBJ2-7; D gene ambiguous. This CDR3 is 14 amino acids long. Germline CDR1 reads SNHLY; CDR2 reads FYNNEI. V gave up 3 bases and J gave up 0 bases, with 9 bases separating them. The CDR3 protein is CASSDIRSSYEQYF. The CDR3 nucleotides are TGTGCCAGCAGTGATATCCGGAGCTCCTACGAGCAGTACTTC.

The chain links TRBV6-4 to TRBJ2-7; D ambiguous. V was clipped by 4 bases and J by 2 bases, with 6 bases between them. Germline CDR1 is MRHNA and CDR2 is SNTAGT. The CDR3 contains 12 residues. In DNA, the CDR3 is TGTGCCAGCAGTGGCCCTACCTACGAGCAGTACGTC. It translates to CASSGPTYEQYV.

The V and J genes are TRBV3-1 (or the pseudogene TRBV3-2) and TRBJ1-1, with D maybe TRBD1 (5 bases). The CDR3 consists of 14 residues. Trimming left V 1 base short and J 5 bases short, with 11 bases between. CDR1 is LGHDT, CDR2 YNNKEL, per germline (reference sequence). The CDR3 loop is CASSQAQGVTEAFF. For the CDR3, the DNA is TGTGCCAGCAGCCAAGCCCAGGGTGTTACTGAAGCTTTCTTT.

The chain combines TRBV19 with TRBJ2-1, with D perhaps matching TRBD2 (6 bases). Germline loops: CDR1 LNHDA, CDR2 SQIVND (reference sequence). The CDR3 is 13 amino acids. V lost 6 bases and J lost 8, with 14 bases in between. The CDR3 sequence: CASSGRVGDEQFF. The CDR3 DNA reads as TGTGCCAGTAGCGGGAGAGTGGGGGATGAGCAGTTCTTC.

J is TRBJ1-1 and V is TRBV29-1; D is undetermined. Between the trimmed V and J ends, which lost 0 bases and 5 bases, there was a span of 7 bases. The CDR3 is made up of 12 amino acids. The V gene's germline CDR1 is SQVTM and CDR2 ANQGSEA. The CDR3 here is CSVEEWGTEAFF. CDR3 DNA sequence: TGCAGCGTTGAAGAGTGGGGAACTGAAGCTTTCTTT.

J is TRBJ1-1 and V is TRBV9; 7 bases fit TRBD1. With 0 bases clipped from V and 3 bases from J, the junction kept 5 bases outside the gene matches. Germline assignment: CDR1 SGDLS and CDR2 YYNGEE. This CDR3 contains 15 residues. CDR3 sequence: CASSVGDRAYTEAFF. For the CDR3, the DNA is TGTGCCAGCAGCGTAGGAGACAGGGCGTACACTGAAGCTTTCTTT.

The genes are TRBV2 and TRBJ1-2; tentatively, D is TRBD1 (5 bases). The CDR3 length is 13 residues. V gave up 6 bases and J gave up 3 bases, with 11 bases separating them. Germline lookup yields CDR1 SNHLY and CDR2 FYNNEI. This CDR3 is CASRYQGHYGYTF. CDR3 nucleotides: TGTGCCAGCAGATACCAGGGTCACTATGGCTACACCTTC.

The chain employs TRBV7-3 and TRBJ1-1; D remains ambiguous. This CDR3 region has 13 residues. Germline CDR1 SGHTA, CDR2 FQGTGA. V was clipped by 3 bases and J by 2 bases, with 7 bases between them. CDR3 bases: TGTGCCAGCAGCTTGGATTTTAACACTGAAGCTTTCTTT. Its translation is CASSLDFNTEAFF.

The rearrangement uses TRBV11-2 and TRBJ1-3, with TRBD1 matching over 8 bases. The CDR3 is 15 amino acids. Trimming cost V 5 bases and J 4 bases; bases outside gene matches: 7. Germline CDR1 and CDR2: SGHAT and FQNNGV. CDR3 residues: CASSDRTGRGNTIYF. The CDR3 region has the DNA TGTGCCAGCAGCGATCGGACAGGGAGAGGAAACACCATATATTTT. The whole variable domain, remainder taken from reference TRBV11-2 and TRBJ1-3, is EAGVAQSPRYKIIEKRQSVAFWCNPISGHATLYWYQQILGQGPKLLIQFQNNGVVDDSQLPKDRFSAERLKGVDSTLKIQPAKLEDSAVYLCASSDRTGRGNTIYFGEGSWLTVV.

This chain's CDR3 is CASIRGEGTEAFF. In nucleotides, the CDR3 is TGTGCCAGTATTAGAGGCGAAGGCACTGAAGCTTTCTTT. The chain recombines TRBV19 with TRBJ1-1, with D unresolved. Trimming cost V 7 bases and J 4 bases, with 13 bases left between them. Germline assignment: CDR1 LNHDA and CDR2 SQIVND (reference sequence). The CDR3 length is 13 residues.

This sequence joins TRBV6-5 and TRBJ1-3; no reliable D call. Looked up from germline, CDR1 is MNHEY and CDR2 is SVGAGI. V was cut by 8 bases and J by 2 bases, with 10 bases left in between. The CDR3 totals 13 residues. The CDR3 here is CASSGLPGNTIYF. CDR3 DNA sequence: TGTGCCAGCTCTGGGTTACCTGGAAACACCATATATTTT.

The chain employs TRBV19 and TRBJ1-1; D not resolved. The CDR3 sequence is 14 residues long. Trimming shortened V by 4 bases and J by 6 bases, and 15 bases separated the two germline ends. Germline CDR1 reads LNHDA; CDR2 reads SQIVND (reference sequence). The CDR3 region has the DNA TGTGCCAGTAGTACCAGCTTAGGTGGGCCTGAAGCTTTCTTT. Its protein product is CASSTSLGGPEAFF.

CDR3 in DNA: TGCGCCAGCAGCCCATTTCAGTACTCCTACAATGAGCAGTTCTTC. Its translation is CASSPFQYSYNEQFF. This rearrangement joins TRBV4-1 to TRBJ2-1; D remains ambiguous. Germline V gene sequence: CDR1 MGHRA, CDR2 YSYEKL. With 4 bases removed from V and 0 bases from J, the gap between germline ends came to 10 bases. CDR3 length equals 15 residues.

V is TRBV12-3 or TRBV12-4 and J is TRBJ1-2; D not resolved. The CDR3 is made up of 12 amino acids. V was cut by 5 bases and J by 5 bases, with 9 bases left in between. The CDR3 reads CASSAGGYGYTF. The CDR3 region has the DNA TGTGCCAGCAGTGCCGGAGGTTATGGCTACACCTTC.